This entry lists 12 T cell receptor beta chains sequenced from one sample in a study of shared clonotypes between healthy human individuals. CD8 cells classed as naive were CD45RO-negative and positively selected for CCR7, excluding terminally differentiated effector memory CD45RA+ cells. The table came from immunoSEQ multiplex PCR; TCRdb's copy has only in-frame clones and leaves some out. The sample includes around 600,000 clones, about 95% seen only once; the top ten take over 0.095%. Source material: naive CD8+ T cells sorted from blood. The receptors were sampled from a woman aged 25 to 39 in good health.

V and J are TRBV5-1 and TRBJ2-3; D possibly corresponds to TRBD1 (6 bases). V shed 4 bases and J shed 0 bases, with 9 bases lying between them. CDR3 length: 14 residues. Germline V gene lookup returns CDR1 SGHRS and CDR2 YFSETQ. DNA of the CDR3: TGCGCCAGCAGCCCCGGACAGAGCACAGATACGCAGTATTTT. This sequence encodes CASSPGQSTDTQYF.

This clone was seen once. The chain is built from TRBV28 and TRBJ2-6, with D possibly being TRBD2 (5 bases). The germline V gene encodes CDR1 MDHEN and CDR2 SYDVKM. This CDR3 contains 21 residues. Trimming took 4 bases from V and 0 from J, leaving 25 bases between them. The CDR3 sequence: CASSSFNLDSQLTSGANVLTF. The CDR3 DNA sequence: TGTGCCAGCAGTTCGTTCAACCTGGACTCTCAACTTACCTCTGGGGCCAACGTCCTGACTTTC.

The chain has TRBV27 and TRBJ2-3; 7 bases are a match to TRBD2. V was clipped by 3 bases and J by 0 bases; unmatched bases: 9. Germline-derived CDR1 and CDR2 are MNHEY and SMNVEV (reference sequence). The CDR3 is 17 residues long. CDR3 nucleotide sequence: TGTGCCAGCAGTTTCCACGAGGGAGCGGGAAGCACAGATACGCAGTATTTT. Its translation is CASSFHEGAGSTDTQYF.

The rearrangement uses TRBV21-1 and TRBJ2-5; the table's TRBD1 call for D was not verified on the DNA. TRBV21-1 represents a pseudogene. This CDR3 comprises 12 residues. CDR3 in amino acids: CASSCRGETQYF. The CDR3 coding sequence is TGTGCCAGCAGCTGTAGGGGAGAGACCCAGTACTTC.

This chain uses TRBV11-1 with TRBJ2-7; 11 positions agree with TRBD2. The length of the CDR3 is 17 residues. Per the germline V gene, CDR1 is SGHAT and CDR2 is FQDESV (reference sequence). V dropped 2 bases and J dropped 2; count of bases not matched to a gene: 8. The CDR3 protein is CASSLTRASGGTYEQYF. CDR3 bases: TGTGCCAGCAGCTTAACCCGGGCTAGCGGGGGGACCTACGAGCAGTACTTC.

The rearrangement uses TRBV30 and TRBJ2-2; no clear D. Deletions cut 2 bases from V and 4 bases from J, with 5 bases between. The length of the CDR3 is 12 residues. The V gene's germline CDR1 is GTSNPN and CDR2 SVGIG (reference sequence). As DNA, the CDR3 is TGTGCCTGGAGTCCAGTCACCGGGGAGCTGTTTTTT. It translates to CAWSPVTGELFF.

The rearrangement uses TRBV15 and TRBJ2-1; weak D call: TRBD2 (6 bases). CDR3 length equals 16 residues. The germline V gene has CDR1 LNHNV and CDR2 YYDKDF (reference sequence). Trimming removed 2 bases from V and 6 bases from J, with 17 bases in between. The CDR3 nucleotides read TGTGCCACCAGCAGACCAGGTGGGAGGAGATCCAATGAGCAGTTCTTC. Protein: CATSRPGGRRSNEQFF.

The chain combines TRBV29-1 with TRBJ2-2; D is unresolved. Trimming pared 7 bases from V and 0 bases from J, leaving 9 bases between. Germline V gene lookup returns CDR1 SQVTM and CDR2 ANQGSEA. This CDR3 comprises 13 residues. CDR3 coding DNA: TGCAGCGCCGACGGATCGAACACCGGGGAGCTGTTTTTT. Translation gives CSADGSNTGELFF.

V usage is TRBV27 and J usage is TRBJ2-7, with 12 bases fitting TRBD2. Germline V gene sequence: CDR1 MNHEY, CDR2 SMNVEV (reference sequence). Germline trimming cut 5 bases from V and 6 bases from J; bases unmatched to any gene: 11. The CDR3 loop spans 16 amino acids. Here the CDR3 reads CASSPLLTSGSIEQYF. In DNA form, the CDR3 reads TGTGCCAGCAGTCCGCTCCTGACTAGCGGGAGTATCGAGCAGTACTTC.

This chain connects TRBV27 to TRBJ2-7; a possible D gene is TRBD1 (7 bases). The CDR3 totals 13 residues. Germline V CDR1 and CDR2: MNHEY, SMNVEV (reference sequence). V was cut by 8 bases and J by 2 bases, with 13 bases left in between. In nucleotides, the CDR3 is TGTGCCAGCGCGGGACAGCGAACCTACGAGCAGTACTTC. It specifies CASAGQRTYEQYF.

The DNA for the CDR3 is TGTGCCAGCAGTGAAGCCCCCGCGGTAACTGGGGGCCTTAACTATGGCTACACCTTC. This codes for CASSEAPAVTGGLNYGYTF. This chain connects TRBV6-1 to TRBJ1-2; the D gene is possibly TRBD1 (6 bases). Germline V gene data show CDR1 as MNHNS and CDR2 as SASEGT. This CDR3 contains 19 residues. Trimming removed 0 bases from V and 1 base from J, with 21 bases in between.

The chain uses TRBV11-2 and TRBJ2-7; D is perhaps TRBD1 (6 bases). Germline V lookup: CDR1 SGHAT, CDR2 FQNNGV. Trimming took off 3 bases at V and 0 bases at J, with 12 bases between the two ends. This CDR3 comprises 15 residues. The CDR3 DNA reads as TGTGCCAGCAGCTTTGAGTGGGACAACTCCTACGAGCAGTACTTC. Protein sequence: CASSFEWDNSYEQYF.